This T cell receptor beta chain is drawn from a study of cytomegalovirus exposure and HLA in healthy donors. Concerning this clone: Its antigen remains unidentified.

Germline trimming cut 4 bases from V and 5 bases from J; bases unmatched to any gene: 8. CDR1 and CDR2 (germline): WSHSY, SAAADI. The CDR3 contains 15 residues. The PCR was carried out with 60 Vbeta primers and 13 Jbeta primers. Assay: immunoSEQ multiplex PCR; the TCRdb copy retains only in-frame clones and omits some. The data show some 180,000 clones, around 80% seen once. Findings of the study overall: Among TCR beta chains, those listed as cytomegalovirus-associated numbered about 160. Accurate predictions that matched the HLA-A and HLA-B alleles of most subjects were reportedly made from TCR beta sequences. TRBV6-2, TRBV6-3 and other indistinguishable V segments were excluded. The authors later linked a missense DCLRE1C variant to TCR beta V- and J-gene trimming.

The sequencing sample was made of PBMCs. The receptor's source is a girl aged 10 to 17 in good health and CMV-seropositive. This chain joins TRBV10-2 and TRBJ2-1, with TRBD2 matching over 7 bases. This CDR3 is CASSGGRGPNNEQFF. The CDR3 DNA reads TGCGCCAGCAGTGGTGGGAGGGGTCCTAACAATGAGCAGTTCTTC.